This is a list of T cell receptor beta chains from one sample in a study of blood T cells in healthy people across ages. TCRdb re-analysed the 5' RACE reads in MiXCR, keeping a single row per CDR3 protein. The sample contains 700,000 to 900,000 distinct CDR3 sequences, around 24% of which appear only once. These data also formed part of another study, on T cells of mothers and their children.

Sequencing used blood. The origin of the receptors is a boy younger than 18 in good health. Each CDR3 is given with its conserved first and last residue. The order of the fields is V gene, D gene, clone size, J gene, CDR3 protein, CDR3 DNA. The D gene is left open where the match is weak. Only some rows state a clone size, as once, few, many or a class for expanded clones.

TRBV5-1	-	-	TRBJ2-4	CASSPRSGGIQYF	TGCGCCAGCAGCCCCCGGTCTGGGGGCATTCAGTACTTC
TRBV6-1	-	-	TRBJ2-7	CASSEARQLSGQQYF	TGTGCCAGCAGTGAAGCTCGCCAACTCTCCGGGCAGCAGTACTTC
TRBV20-1	TRBD2	few	TRBJ2-3	CSASSIGLAGGPADTQYF	TGCAGTGCTAGTTCTATTGGACTAGCGGGGGGGCCCGCAGATACGCAGTATTTT
TRBV12-3/TRBV12-4	-	-	TRBJ1-2	CASSLFGGADYGYTF	TGTGCCAGCAGTTTGTTCGGGGGCGCCGACTATGGCTACACCTTC
TRBV3-1	TRBD2	few	TRBJ2-5	CASSEEGLAGSEFF	TGTGCCAGCAGCGAAGAGGGACTAGCGGGGTCTGAGTTCTTC
TRBV29-1	-	few	TRBJ2-1	CSVTGTYNEQFF	TGCAGCGTTACCGGGACCTACAATGAGCAGTTCTTC
TRBV20-1	-	-	TRBJ1-4	CSARDQGNEKLFF	TGCAGTGCTAGAGATCAGGGTAATGAAAAACTGTTTTTT
TRBV6-6	-	-	TRBJ1-4	CASSYENEKLFF	TGTGCCAGCAGTTACGAGAATGAAAAACTGTTTTTT
TRBV27	-	once	TRBJ2-1	CASRPPDGYEQFF	TGTGCCAGCAGGCCACCCGATGGTTATGAGCAGTTCTTC
TRBV12-3/TRBV12-4	-	-	TRBJ2-1	CASSLGTLRTDEQFF	TGTGCCAGCAGTTTGGGGACCCTCCGTACGGATGAGCAGTTCTTC
TRBV7-6	-	-	TRBJ2-4	CASSSGPGLAKNIQYF	TGTGCCAGCAGCTCGGGGCCGGGTCTAGCCAAAAACATTCAGTACTTC
TRBV15	TRBD1	-	TRBJ2-7	CATTRDRGYEQYF	TGTGCCACCACCCGGGACAGGGGCTACGAGCAGTACTTC
TRBV7-9	TRBD1	few	TRBJ1-4	CASSEGQGRLLFF	TGTGCCAGCAGCGAAGGACAGGGGCGTCTACTGTTTTTT
TRBV5-1	-	few	TRBJ2-7	CASSLVRQGHEQYF	TGCGCCAGCAGCTTGGTGCGTCAGGGCCACGAGCAGTACTTC
TRBV28	TRBD2	-	TRBJ2-5	CASSPSGGESQETQYF	TGTGCCAGCAGTCCTAGCGGGGGAGAGTCCCAAGAGACCCAGTACTTC
TRBV12-3/TRBV12-4	-	-	TRBJ1-5	CASTRGIQPQHF	TGTGCCAGCACCCGGGGGATTCAGCCCCAGCATTTT
TRBV2	-	-	TRBJ2-1	CASSGSSANNEQFF	TGTGCCAGCAGTGGGTCTAGCGCTAACAATGAGCAGTTCTTC
TRBV6-1	TRBD2	few	TRBJ2-7	CASRSGLAGTFYEQYF	TGTGCCAGCAGATCTGGACTAGCGGGGACGTTCTACGAGCAGTACTTC
TRBV6-5	TRBD1	-	TRBJ1-5	CASRKQGSYQPQHF	TGTGCCAGCAGGAAACAGGGGTCGTATCAGCCCCAGCATTTT
TRBV6-1	-	-	TRBJ2-3	CASSERGGHPSDTQYF	TGTGCCAGCAGTGAAAGGGGGGGACACCCTTCAGATACGCAGTATTTT
TRBV7-8	-	-	TRBJ2-1	CASSLVIGLNEQFF	TGTGCCAGCAGCTTAGTTATTGGCCTTAATGAGCAGTTCTTC
TRBV7-9	-	-	TRBJ1-2	CASSPHGANYGYTF	TGTGCCAGCAGTCCGCACGGGGCAAACTATGGCTACACCTTC
TRBV9	-	-	TRBJ1-1	CASSVTGGTTEAFF	TGTGCCAGCAGCGTGACCGGGGGGACTACTGAAGCTTTCTTT
TRBV12-3/TRBV12-4	-	-	TRBJ1-5	CASSLEPGGNQPQHF	TGTGCCAGCAGTTTAGAGCCCGGCGGCAATCAGCCCCAGCATTTT
TRBV15	-	few	TRBJ2-1	CATSGGLTDLSYNEQFF	TGTGCCACCAGCGGGGGCTTAACAGACCTATCTTACAATGAGCAGTTCTTC
TRBV5-5	TRBD1	few	TRBJ2-7	CASSYDRVEYEQYF	TGTGCCAGCAGCTACGACAGGGTGGAATACGAGCAGTACTTC
TRBV6-5	-	-	TRBJ1-1	CASIKKQGSAFF	TGTGCCAGCATTAAAAAGCAGGGTTCGGCTTTCTTT
TRBV20-1	TRBD1	many	TRBJ2-7	CSARDRGPSSYEQYF	TGCAGTGCTAGAGATAGGGGGCCCAGCTCCTACGAGCAGTACTTC
TRBV12-3/TRBV12-4	-	-	TRBJ2-7	CASSFSNRGRFEQYF	TGTGCCAGCAGTTTCAGCAACAGAGGAAGGTTCGAGCAGTACTTC
TRBV9	-	-	TRBJ2-5	CASSGIQETQYF	TGTGCCAGCAGCGGAATCCAAGAGACCCAGTACTTC
TRBV5-5	-	-	TRBJ1-1	CASSPGRGALGTEAFF	TGTGCCAGCAGCCCCGGGCGGGGGGCTCTGGGCACTGAAGCTTTCTTT
TRBV28	-	-	TRBJ2-3	CAILQGSTDTQYF	TGTGCCATTCTCCAGGGGAGCACAGATACGCAGTATTTT
TRBV10-3	-	few	TRBJ2-7	CAISESGQGPSSEQYF	TGTGCCATCAGTGAGTCGGGGCAGGGACCTTCAAGTGAGCAGTACTTC
TRBV15	TRBD1	few	TRBJ2-5	CATRPLTGAGETQYF	TGTGCCACCAGACCATTGACAGGGGCCGGGGAGACCCAGTACTTC
TRBV12-3/TRBV12-4	-	-	TRBJ2-5	CASSSRRLQETQYF	TGTGCCAGCAGTTCCCGCCGACTCCAAGAGACCCAGTACTTC
TRBV10-3	-	few	TRBJ1-2	CAISPGYVYGYTF	TGTGCCATCAGTCCAGGGTATGTCTATGGCTACACCTTC
TRBV3-1	-	few	TRBJ1-6	CASSQEWRANSPLHF	TGTGCCAGCAGCCAAGAGTGGAGGGCTAATTCACCCCTCCACTTT
TRBV29-1	TRBD2	-	TRBJ2-1	CSVAGGGYNEQSF	TGCAGCGTTGCTGGCGGGGGGTATAATGAGCAGTCCTTC
TRBV19	TRBD1	-	TRBJ1-5	CASTWDRGVEQPQHF	TGTGCCAGTACATGGGACAGGGGAGTAGAGCAGCCCCAGCATTTT
TRBV9	-	-	TRBJ2-5	CASSVQPYQETQYF	TGTGCCAGCAGCGTACAGCCTTACCAAGAGACCCAGTACTTC
TRBV18	-	few	TRBJ2-5	CASSPPSLETQYF	TGTGCCAGCTCACCACCGTCTCTAGAGACCCAGTACTTC
TRBV18	TRBD2	-	TRBJ2-5	CASSPLPGLQGETEYF	TGTGCCAGCTCACCCTTACCGGGACTACAAGGGGAGACCGAGTACTTC